This T cell receptor (beta chain) comes out of a study of regulatory T cells in long-lasting Graves disease. With iRepertoire HTBI primers and Arm-PCR of CDR3 regions, TCR beta libraries were built. A single record per CDR3 protein comes from TCRdb applying MiXCR to the multiplex PCR reads. Seen here are approximately 540,000 distinct CDR3 sequences, 12% observed once, and the top ten hold roughly 9.3%. Sample time point: newly diagnosed GD, antithyroid drugs for less than 3 months. Scientists built the TCR library using RNA that was extracted from PBMCs. This clonotype appeared many times. The data also belong to a second study, concerning T cells in Graves' hyperthyroidism and ophthalmopathy.

Source: peripheral blood mononuclear cells (PBMCs), taken at new diagnosis, from a patient treated with antithyroid drugs. The TCR originated in a woman aged 25 to 39 with Graves disease.

The CDR3 is CASNLDREETQYF. CDR3 sequence (DNA): TGTGCCAGCAACCTTGACAGGGAGGAGACCCAGTACTTC. The chain has TRBV28 and TRBJ2-5; 7 nucleotides align to TRBD1. J gave up 5 bases and V 7 bases, and 7 bases lay outside the gene matches. The CDR3 runs 13 residues. Germline assignment: CDR1 MDHEN and CDR2 SYDVKM.